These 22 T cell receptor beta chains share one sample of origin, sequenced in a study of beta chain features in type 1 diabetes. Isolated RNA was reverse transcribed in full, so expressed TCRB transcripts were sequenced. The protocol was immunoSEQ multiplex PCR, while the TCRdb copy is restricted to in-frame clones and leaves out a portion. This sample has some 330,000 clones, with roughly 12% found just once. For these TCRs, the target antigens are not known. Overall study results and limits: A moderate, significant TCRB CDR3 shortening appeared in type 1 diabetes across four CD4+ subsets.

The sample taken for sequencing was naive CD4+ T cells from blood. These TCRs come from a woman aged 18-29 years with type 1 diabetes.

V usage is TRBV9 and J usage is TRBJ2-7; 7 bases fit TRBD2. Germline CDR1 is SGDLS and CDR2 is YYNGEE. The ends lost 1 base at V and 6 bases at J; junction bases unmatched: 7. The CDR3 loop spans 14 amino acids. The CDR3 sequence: CASSVRETSFEQYF. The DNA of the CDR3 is TGTGCCAGCAGCGTAAGGGAGACTAGCTTCGAGCAGTACTTC.

CDR3 DNA: TGTGCCAGCAGCTCCGGGACAGGAATTTCCGAGCAGTACTTC. It specifies CASSSGTGISEQYF. This chain connects TRBV7-3 to TRBJ2-7, with TRBD1 matching over 8 bases. The CDR3 consists of 14 residues. Germline CDR1 reads SGHTA; CDR2 reads FQGTGA. V lost 4 bases, J lost 6 bases, and 8 bases stayed unmatched. Combining the CDR3 with reference TRBV7-3 and TRBJ2-7 gives the whole variable domain GAGVSQTPSNKVTEKGKYVELRCDPISGHTALYWYRQSLGQGPEFLIYFQGTGAADDSGLPNDRFFAVRPEGSVSTLKIQRTERGDSAVYLCASSSGTGISEQYFGPGTRLTVT.

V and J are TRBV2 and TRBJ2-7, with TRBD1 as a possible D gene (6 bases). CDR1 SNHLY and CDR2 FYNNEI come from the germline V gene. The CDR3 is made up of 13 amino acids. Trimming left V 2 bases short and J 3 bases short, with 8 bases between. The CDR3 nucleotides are TGTGCCAGCAGTGAAAACAGGGTCTACGAGCAGTACTTC. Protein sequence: CASSENRVYEQYF.

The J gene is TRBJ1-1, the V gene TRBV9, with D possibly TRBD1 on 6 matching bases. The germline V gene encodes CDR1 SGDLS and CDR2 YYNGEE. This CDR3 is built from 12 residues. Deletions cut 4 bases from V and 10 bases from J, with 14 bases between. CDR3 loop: CASSNQQGAAFF. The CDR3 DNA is TGTGCCAGCAGCAACCAACAGGGCGCAGCTTTCTTT.

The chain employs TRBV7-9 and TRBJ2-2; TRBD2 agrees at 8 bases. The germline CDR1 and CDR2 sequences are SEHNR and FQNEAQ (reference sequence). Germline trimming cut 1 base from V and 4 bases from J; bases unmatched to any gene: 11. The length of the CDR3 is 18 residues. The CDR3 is CASSLDVRAGDRTGELFF. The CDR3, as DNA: TGTGCCAGCAGCTTAGATGTTCGAGCGGGGGACCGCACCGGGGAGCTGTTTTTT.

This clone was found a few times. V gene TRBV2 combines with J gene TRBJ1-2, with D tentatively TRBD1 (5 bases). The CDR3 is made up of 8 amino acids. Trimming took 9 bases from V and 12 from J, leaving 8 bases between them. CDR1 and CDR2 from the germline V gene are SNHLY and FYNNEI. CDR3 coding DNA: TGTGCCAGACAGGACGACACCTTC. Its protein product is CARQDDTF.

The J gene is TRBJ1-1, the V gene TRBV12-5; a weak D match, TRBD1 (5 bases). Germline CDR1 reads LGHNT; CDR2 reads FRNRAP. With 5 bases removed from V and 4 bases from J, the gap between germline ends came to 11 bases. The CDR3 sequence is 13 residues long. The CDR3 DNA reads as TGTGCTAGTGGTCCCCGAAGGGGCACTGAAGCTTTCTTT. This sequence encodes CASGPRRGTEAFF.

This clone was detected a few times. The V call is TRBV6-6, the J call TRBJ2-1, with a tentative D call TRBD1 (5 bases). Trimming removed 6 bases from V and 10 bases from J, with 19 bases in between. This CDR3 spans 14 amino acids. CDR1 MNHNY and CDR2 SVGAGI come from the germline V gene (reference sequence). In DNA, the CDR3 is TGTGCCAGCAGAACAGGCCTAGTTTCTATGGAGCAGTTCTTC. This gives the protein CASRTGLVSMEQFF.

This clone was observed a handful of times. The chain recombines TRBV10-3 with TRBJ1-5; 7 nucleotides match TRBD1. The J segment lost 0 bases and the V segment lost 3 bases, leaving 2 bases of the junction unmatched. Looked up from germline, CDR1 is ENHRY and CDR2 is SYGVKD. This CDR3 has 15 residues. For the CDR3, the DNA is TGTGCCATCAGTGAACAGGGGCATAGCAATCAGCCCCAGCATTTT. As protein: CAISEQGHSNQPQHF.

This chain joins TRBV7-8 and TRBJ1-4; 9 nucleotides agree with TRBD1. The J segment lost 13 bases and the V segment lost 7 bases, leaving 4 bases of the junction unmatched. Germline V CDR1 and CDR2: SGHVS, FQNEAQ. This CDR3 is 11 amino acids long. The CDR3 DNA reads TGTGCCAGCATGGGACAGGGCATACTGTTTTTT. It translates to CASMGQGILFF.

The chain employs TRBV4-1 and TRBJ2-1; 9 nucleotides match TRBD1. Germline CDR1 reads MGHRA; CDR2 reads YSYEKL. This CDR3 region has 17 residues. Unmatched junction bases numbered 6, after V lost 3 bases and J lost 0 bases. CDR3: CASSQRTGAFSYNEQFF. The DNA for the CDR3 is TGCGCCAGCAGCCAGAGGACAGGGGCGTTCTCCTACAATGAGCAGTTCTTC.

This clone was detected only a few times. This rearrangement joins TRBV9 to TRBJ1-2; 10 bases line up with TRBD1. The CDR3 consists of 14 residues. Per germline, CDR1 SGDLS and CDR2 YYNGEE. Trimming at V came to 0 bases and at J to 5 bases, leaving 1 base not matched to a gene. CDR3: CASSVAGQGYGYTF. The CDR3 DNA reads TGTGCCAGCAGCGTAGCGGGACAGGGGTATGGCTACACCTTC. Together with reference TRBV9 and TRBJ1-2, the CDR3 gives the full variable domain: DSGVTQTPKHLITATGQRVTLRCSPRSGDLSVYWYQQSLDQGLQFLIQYYNGEERAKGNILERFSAQQFPDLHSELNLSSLELGDSALYFCASSVAGQGYGYTFGSGTRLTVV.

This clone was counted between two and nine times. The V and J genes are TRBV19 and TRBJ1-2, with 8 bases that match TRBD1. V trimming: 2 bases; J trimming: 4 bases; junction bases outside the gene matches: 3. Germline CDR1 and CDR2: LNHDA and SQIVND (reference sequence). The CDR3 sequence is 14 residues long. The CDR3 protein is CASSIPQGAYGYTF. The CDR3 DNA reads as TGTGCCAGTAGTATACCTCAGGGGGCCTATGGCTACACCTTC. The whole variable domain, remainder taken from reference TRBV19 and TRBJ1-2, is DGGITQSPKYLFRKEGQNVTLSCEQNLNHDAMYWYRQDPGQGLRLIYYSQIVNDFQKGDIAEGYSVSREKKESFPLTVTSAQKNPTAFYLCASSIPQGAYGYTFGSGTRLTVV.

In DNA form, the CDR3 reads TGTGCCACCAGCAGTGCTATCGGCGAGCAGTACTTC. Protein sequence: CATSSAIGEQYF. The chain uses TRBV15 and TRBJ2-7; D unresolved. The CDR3 runs 12 residues. The germline V gene has CDR1 LNHNV and CDR2 YYDKDF (reference sequence). Trimming pared 3 bases from V and 6 bases from J, leaving 9 bases between.

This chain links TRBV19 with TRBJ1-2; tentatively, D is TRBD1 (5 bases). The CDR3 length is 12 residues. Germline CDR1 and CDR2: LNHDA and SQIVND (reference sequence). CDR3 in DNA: TGTGCTCTAAGGTGGGGCGCGTCTGGCTACACCTTC. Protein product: CALRWGASGYTF.

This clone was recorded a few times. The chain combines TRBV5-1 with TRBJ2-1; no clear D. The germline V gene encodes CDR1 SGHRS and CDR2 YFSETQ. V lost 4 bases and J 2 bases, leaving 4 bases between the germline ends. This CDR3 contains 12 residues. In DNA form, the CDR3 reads TGCGCCAGCAGCATTACCTACAATGAGCAGTTCTTC. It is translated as CASSITYNEQFF. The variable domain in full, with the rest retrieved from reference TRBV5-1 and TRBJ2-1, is KAGVTQTPRYLIKTRGQQVTLSCSPISGHRSVSWYQQTPGQGLQFLFEYFSETQRNKGNFPGRFSGRQFSNSRSEMNVSTLELGDSALYLCASSITYNEQFFGPGTRLTVL.

For the CDR3, the DNA is TGTGCCAGCAGTGCACAGGGGGCCGGCGGTTTCGCGTACGGCCAGCCCCAGCATTTT. It yields the protein CASSAQGAGGFAYGQPQHF. V gene TRBV27 combines with J gene TRBJ1-5; 9 bases match TRBD1. The J segment lost 7 bases and the V segment lost 5 bases, leaving 21 bases of the junction unmatched. The length of the CDR3 is 19 residues. Germline loops: CDR1 MNHEY, CDR2 SMNVEV (reference sequence).

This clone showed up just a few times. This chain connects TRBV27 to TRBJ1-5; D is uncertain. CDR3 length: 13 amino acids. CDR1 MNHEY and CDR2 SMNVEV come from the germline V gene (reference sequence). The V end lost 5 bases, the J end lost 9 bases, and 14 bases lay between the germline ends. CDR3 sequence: CASSEGRVRPQHF. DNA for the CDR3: TGTGCCAGCAGTGAGGGCCGAGTGAGGCCCCAGCATTTT.

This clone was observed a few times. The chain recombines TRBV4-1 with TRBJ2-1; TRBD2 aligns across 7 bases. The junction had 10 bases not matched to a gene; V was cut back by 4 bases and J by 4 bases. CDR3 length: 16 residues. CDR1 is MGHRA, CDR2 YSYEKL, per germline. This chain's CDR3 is CASSLSELAKYNEQFF. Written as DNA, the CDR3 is TGCGCCAGCAGCCTAAGTGAACTAGCGAAATACAATGAGCAGTTCTTC.

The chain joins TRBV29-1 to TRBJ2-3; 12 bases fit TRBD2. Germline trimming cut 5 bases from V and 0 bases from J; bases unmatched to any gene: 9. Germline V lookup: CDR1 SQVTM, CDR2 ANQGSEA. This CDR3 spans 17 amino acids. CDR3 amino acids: CSVLRTSGTTSTDTQYF. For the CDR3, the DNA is TGCAGCGTTTTGAGGACTAGCGGGACCACTAGCACAGATACGCAGTATTTT.

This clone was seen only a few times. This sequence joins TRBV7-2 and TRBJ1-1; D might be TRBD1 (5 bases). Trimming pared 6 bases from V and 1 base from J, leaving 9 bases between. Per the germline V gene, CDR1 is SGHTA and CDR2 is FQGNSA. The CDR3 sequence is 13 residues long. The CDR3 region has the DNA TGTGCCAGCAGTACCGACAGGAACACTGAAGCTTTCTTT. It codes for CASSTDRNTEAFF. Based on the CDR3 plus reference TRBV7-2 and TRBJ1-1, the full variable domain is GAGVSQSPSNKVTEKGKDVELRCDPISGHTALYWYRQSLGQGLEFLIYFQGNSAPDKSGLPSDRFSAERTGGSVSTLTIQRTQQEDSAVYLCASSTDRNTEAFFGQGTRLTVV.

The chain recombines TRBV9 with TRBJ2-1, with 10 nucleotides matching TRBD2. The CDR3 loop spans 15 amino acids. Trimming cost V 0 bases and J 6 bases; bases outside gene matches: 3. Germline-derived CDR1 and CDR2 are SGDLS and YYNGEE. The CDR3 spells CASSVGTSGFNEQFF. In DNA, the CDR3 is TGTGCCAGCAGCGTAGGGACTAGCGGTTTCAATGAGCAGTTCTTC.